This T cell receptor (beta chain) derives from a study of shared clonotypes between healthy human individuals. About 32,000 T cell genomes (300 ng DNA) went into each PBMC replicate. Sequencing of unsorted PBMC DNA was carried out using ten immunoSEQ deep assay plates. Sequenced by immunoSEQ multiplex PCR; TCRdb stores in-frame clones only, minus some. The table shows about 470,000 clones, with 70% to 80% occurring only once. CDR1 and CDR2 from the germline V gene are MNHNS and SASEGT. V was clipped by 6 bases and J by 8 bases, with 19 bases between them. The CDR3 sequence is 15 residues long. The donors, healthy adults who were HIV-negative, had experienced no recent acute infections or vaccinations. Unsorted material relied on roughly 100 million PBMCs as the source of genomic DNA.

The material sequenced was PBMCs. The J gene is TRBJ1-4, the V gene TRBV6-1, with D tentatively TRBD1 (5 bases). The sequence came from a woman between 40 and 55 years old in good health. Some clones in this sample may be carry-over from other donors' samples. CDR3 coding DNA: TGTGCCAGCAGGGACTGGACTGGGGGAGGAGAAAAACTGTTTTTT. It is translated as CASRDWTGGGEKLFF.